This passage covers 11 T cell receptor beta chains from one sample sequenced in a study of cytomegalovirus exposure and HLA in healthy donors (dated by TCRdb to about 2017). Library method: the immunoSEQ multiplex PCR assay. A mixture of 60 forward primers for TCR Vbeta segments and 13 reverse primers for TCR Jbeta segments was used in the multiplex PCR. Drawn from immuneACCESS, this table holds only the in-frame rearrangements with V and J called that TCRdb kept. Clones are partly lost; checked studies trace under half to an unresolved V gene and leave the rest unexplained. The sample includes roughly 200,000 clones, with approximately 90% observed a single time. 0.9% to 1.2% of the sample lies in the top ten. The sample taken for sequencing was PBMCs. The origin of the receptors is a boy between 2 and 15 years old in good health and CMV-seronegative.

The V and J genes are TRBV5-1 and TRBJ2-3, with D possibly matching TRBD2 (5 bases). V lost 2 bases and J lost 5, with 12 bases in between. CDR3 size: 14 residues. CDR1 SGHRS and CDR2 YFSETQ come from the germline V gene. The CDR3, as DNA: TGCGCCAGCAGCTTCTCGGGGAGCGGAGATACGCAGTATTTT. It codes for CASSFSGSGDTQYF. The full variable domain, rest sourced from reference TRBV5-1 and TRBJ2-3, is KAGVTQTPRYLIKTRGQQVTLSCSPISGHRSVSWYQQTPGQGLQFLFEYFSETQRNKGNFPGRFSGRQFSNSRSEMNVSTLELGDSALYLCASSFSGSGDTQYFGPGTRLTVL.

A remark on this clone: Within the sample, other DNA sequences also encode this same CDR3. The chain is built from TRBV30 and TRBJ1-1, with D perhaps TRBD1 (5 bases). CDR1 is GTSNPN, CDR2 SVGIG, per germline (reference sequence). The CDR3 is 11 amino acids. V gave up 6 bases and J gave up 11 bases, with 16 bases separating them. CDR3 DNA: TGTGCCTGCTCGGGGGGTTACGGGGCTTTCTTT. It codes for CACSGGYGAFF.

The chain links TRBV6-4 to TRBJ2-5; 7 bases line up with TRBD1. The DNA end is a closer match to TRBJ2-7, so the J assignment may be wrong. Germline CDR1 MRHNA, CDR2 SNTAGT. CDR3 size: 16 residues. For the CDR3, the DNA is TGTGCCAGCCCCCGGAAGGGGGCACGTCAAACCTACGAGCAGTACTTC. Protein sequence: CASPRKGARQTYEQYF.

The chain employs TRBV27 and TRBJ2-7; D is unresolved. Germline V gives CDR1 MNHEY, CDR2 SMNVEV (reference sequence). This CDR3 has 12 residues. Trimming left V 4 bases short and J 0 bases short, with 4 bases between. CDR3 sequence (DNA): TGTGCCAGCAGTTCCGTCTCCTACGAGCAGTACTTC. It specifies CASSSVSYEQYF.

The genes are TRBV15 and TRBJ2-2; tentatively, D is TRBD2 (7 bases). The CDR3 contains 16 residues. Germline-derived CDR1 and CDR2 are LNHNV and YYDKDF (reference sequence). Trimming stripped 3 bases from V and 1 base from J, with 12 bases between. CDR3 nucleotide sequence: TGTGCCACCAGCAGGGGAGGGGGTGAGAACACCGGGGAGCTGTTTTTT. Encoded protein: CATSRGGGENTGELFF.

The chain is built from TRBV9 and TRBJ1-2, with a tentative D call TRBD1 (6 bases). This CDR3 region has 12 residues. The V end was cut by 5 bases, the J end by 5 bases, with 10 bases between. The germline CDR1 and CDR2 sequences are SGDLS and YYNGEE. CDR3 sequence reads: CASRNRVYGYTF. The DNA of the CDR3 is TGTGCCAGCAGAAACAGGGTTTATGGCTACACCTTC. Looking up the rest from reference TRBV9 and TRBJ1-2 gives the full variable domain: DSGVTQTPKHLITATGQRVTLRCSPRSGDLSVYWYQQSLDQGLQFLIQYYNGEERAKGNILERFSAQQFPDLHSELNLSSLELGDSALYFCASRNRVYGYTFGSGTRLTVV.

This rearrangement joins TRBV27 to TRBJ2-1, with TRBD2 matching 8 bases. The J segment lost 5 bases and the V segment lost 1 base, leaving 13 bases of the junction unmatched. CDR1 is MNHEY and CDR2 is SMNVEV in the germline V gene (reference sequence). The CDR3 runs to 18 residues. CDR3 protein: CASSLLRGAPPFNNEQFF. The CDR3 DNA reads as TGTGCCAGCAGTTTATTGCGGGGGGCCCCACCCTTCAACAATGAGCAGTTCTTC.

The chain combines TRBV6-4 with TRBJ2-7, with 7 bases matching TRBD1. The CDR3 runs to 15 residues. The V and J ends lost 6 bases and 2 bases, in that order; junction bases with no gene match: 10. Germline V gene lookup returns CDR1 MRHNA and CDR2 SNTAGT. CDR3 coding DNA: TGTGCCAGCAGCGACATAGACAGGGCTACCTACGAGCAGTACTTC. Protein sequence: CASSDIDRATYEQYF.

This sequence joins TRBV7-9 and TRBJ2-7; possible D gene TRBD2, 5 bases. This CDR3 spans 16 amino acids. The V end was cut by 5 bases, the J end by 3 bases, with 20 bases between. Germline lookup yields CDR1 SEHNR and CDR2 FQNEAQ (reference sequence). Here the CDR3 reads CASSILGMGGLYEQYF. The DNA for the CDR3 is TGTGCCAGCAGCATACTCGGCATGGGTGGACTCTACGAGCAGTACTTC.

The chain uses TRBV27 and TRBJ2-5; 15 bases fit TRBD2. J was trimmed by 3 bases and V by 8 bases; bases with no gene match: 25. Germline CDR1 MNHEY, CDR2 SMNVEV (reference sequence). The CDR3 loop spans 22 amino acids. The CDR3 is CASQNLSYSERTSGGAEETQYF. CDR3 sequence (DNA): TGTGCCAGCCAAAACCTCTCGTATTCTGAGAGGACTAGCGGGGGGGCAGAAGAGACCCAGTACTTC.

CDR3 sequence: CASSEVVPDSPLHF. The CDR3, as DNA: TGTGCCAGCAGTGAAGTAGTCCCTGATTCACCCCTCCACTTT. The chain couples TRBV6-5 to TRBJ1-6; D gene uncertain. This CDR3 region has 14 residues. Germline CDR1 is MNHEY and CDR2 is SVGAGI. V lost 5 bases, J lost 8 bases, and 13 bases lay in between.